This T cell receptor (beta chain) was sequenced in a study of shared clonotypes between healthy human individuals. Study results and limitations: In the sorted subsets, rarefaction showed sequencing was incomplete despite large depth.

Worth noting for this clone: Its antigen is unknown.

The CDR3 runs to 13 residues. V trimming: 6 bases; J trimming: 12 bases; junction bases outside the gene matches: 5. Germline CDR1 and CDR2: SGHDN and FVKESK. For every subset, genomic DNA was evenly distributed across several immunoSEQ plates. Replicate PCRs from sorted subsets contained around 200 ng DNA, which is roughly 30,000 T cell genomes. Some clones are missing from TCRdb's copy, which holds only in-frame ones; the method was immunoSEQ multiplex PCR. Of about a million clones in the sample, around 76% were seen once. The clonotype comes from a man between 18 and 35 years old in good health. The V call is TRBV14, the J call TRBJ1-6; 10 positions match TRBD1. Sequencing was performed on memory CD4+ T cells sorted from blood. Subset defined: CD45RA-negative fraction. CDR3 nucleotide sequence: TGTGCCAGCAGGGGACAGGGGTTTGTACCCCTCCACTTT. It encodes CASRGQGFVPLHF.